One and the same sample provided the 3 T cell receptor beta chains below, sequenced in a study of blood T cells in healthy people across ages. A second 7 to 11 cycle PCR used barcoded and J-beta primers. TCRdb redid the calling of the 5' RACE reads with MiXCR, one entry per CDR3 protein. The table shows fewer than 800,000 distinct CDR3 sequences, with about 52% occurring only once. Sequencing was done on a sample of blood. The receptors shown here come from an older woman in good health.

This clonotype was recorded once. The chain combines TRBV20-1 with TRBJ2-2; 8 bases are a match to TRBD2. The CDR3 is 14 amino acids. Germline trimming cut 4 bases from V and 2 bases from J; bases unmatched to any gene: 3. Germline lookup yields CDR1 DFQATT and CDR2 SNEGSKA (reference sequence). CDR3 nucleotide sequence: TGCAGTGCTACGGGGGGGACCAACACCGGGGAGCTGTTTTTT. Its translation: CSATGGTNTGELFF.

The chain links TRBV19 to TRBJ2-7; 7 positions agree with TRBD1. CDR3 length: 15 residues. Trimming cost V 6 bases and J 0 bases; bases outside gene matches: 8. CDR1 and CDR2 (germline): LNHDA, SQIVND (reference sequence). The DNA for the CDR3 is TGTGCCAGTAGGGGCCCGGGACAGACCTCCTACGAGCAGTACTTC. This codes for CASRGPGQTSYEQYF.

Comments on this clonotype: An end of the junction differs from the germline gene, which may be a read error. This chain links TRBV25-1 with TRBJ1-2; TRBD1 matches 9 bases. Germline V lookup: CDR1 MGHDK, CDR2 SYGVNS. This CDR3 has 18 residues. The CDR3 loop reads CASSDIRDRAAGSWGCTF. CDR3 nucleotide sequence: TGTGCCAGCAGTGATATCCGGGACAGGGCCGCCGGATCCTGGGGCTGCACCTTC.